This T cell receptor beta chain comes out of a study of breast tumors, draining lymph nodes, adjacent tissues. General study findings and limits: Tumor TCR diversity was below lymph nodes but above nontumor tissue. Most tumor T cells seemingly derive from lymph node, then expand in tumor. Tumor and nontumor repertoires were significantly more similar in luminal-like than in basal-like breast cancer.

As concerns this clonotype: Its specificity is not known.

TCRdb redid the calling of the multiplex PCR reads with MiXCR, one entry per CDR3 protein. The data hold approximately 60,000 distinct CDR3 sequences, with 57% observed a single time. The CDR3 is 13 amino acids. Germline lookup yields CDR1 GTSNPN and CDR2 SVGIG (reference sequence). Trimming stripped 2 bases from V and 4 bases from J, with 12 bases between. Input material: breast tumor tissue. The receptor was derived from a female donor with breast cancer. Some clones in this sample may be carry-over from other donors' samples. The gene calls are TRBV30 and TRBJ2-7; TRBD2 might be the D (6 bases). The CDR3 nucleotides are TGTGCCTGGAGTAGGCAGGGAGGATACGAGCAGTACGTC. Its translation: CAWSRQGGYEQYV.